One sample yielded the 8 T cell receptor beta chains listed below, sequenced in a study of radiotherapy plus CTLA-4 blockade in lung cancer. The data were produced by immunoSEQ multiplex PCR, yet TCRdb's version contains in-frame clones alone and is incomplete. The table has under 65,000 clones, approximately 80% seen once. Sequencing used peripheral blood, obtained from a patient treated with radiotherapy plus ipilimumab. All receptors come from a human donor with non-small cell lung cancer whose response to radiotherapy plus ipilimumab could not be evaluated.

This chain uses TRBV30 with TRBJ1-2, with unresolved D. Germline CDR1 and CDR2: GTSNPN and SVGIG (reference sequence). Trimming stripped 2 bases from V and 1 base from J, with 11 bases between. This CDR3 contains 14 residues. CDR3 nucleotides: TGTGCCTGGAGTTGGACTACGATTAACTATGGCTACACCTTC. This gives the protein CAWSWTTINYGYTF. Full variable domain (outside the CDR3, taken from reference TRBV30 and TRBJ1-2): SQTIHQWPATLVQPVGSPLSLECTVEGTSNPNLYWYRQAAGRGLQLLFYSVGIGQISSEVPQNLSASRPQDRQFILSSKKLLLSDSGFYLCAWSWTTINYGYTFGSGTRLTVV.

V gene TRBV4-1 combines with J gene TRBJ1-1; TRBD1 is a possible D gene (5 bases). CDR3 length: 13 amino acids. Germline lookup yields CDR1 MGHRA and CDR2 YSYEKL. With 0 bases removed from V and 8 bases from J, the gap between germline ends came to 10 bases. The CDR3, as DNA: TGCGCCAGCAGCCAAGATCCAGGGCCAGAAGCTTTCTTT. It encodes CASSQDPGPEAFF.

The CDR3 here is CASKFLGERETYEQYF. CDR3 DNA: TGTGCCAGCAAATTCCTGGGGGAGCGGGAGACCTACGAGCAGTACTTC. This chain links TRBV11-3 with TRBJ2-7, with 8 bases lining up with TRBD2. This CDR3 is built from 16 residues. Germline CDR1 SGHNT, CDR2 YENEEA. V shed 7 bases, J shed 2 bases, and the junction held 13 bases outside the gene matches. Together with reference TRBV11-3 and TRBJ2-7, the CDR3 gives the full variable domain: EAGVVQSPRYKIIEKKQPVAFWCNPISGHNTLYWYLQNLGQGPELLIRYENEEAVDDSQLPKDRFSAERLKGVDSTLKIQPAELGDSAVYLCASKFLGERETYEQYFGPGTRLTVT.

In nucleotides, the CDR3 is TGTGCCAGCGGACAGGTCCCCGACAATGAGCAGTTCTTC. The encoded protein is CASGQVPDNEQFF. The rearrangement joins TRBV2 to TRBJ2-1; 7 bases align to TRBD1. Per the germline V gene, CDR1 is SNHLY and CDR2 is FYNNEI. This CDR3 region has 13 residues. Trimming took 8 bases from V and 5 from J; bases not matched to a gene: 6. The full variable domain, its missing parts supplied by reference TRBV2 and TRBJ2-1, is EPEVTQTPSHQVTQMGQEVILRCVPISNHLYFYWYRQILGQKVEFLVSFYNNEISEKSEIFDDQFSVERPDGSNFTLKIRSTKLEDSAMYFCASGQVPDNEQFFGPGTRLTVL.

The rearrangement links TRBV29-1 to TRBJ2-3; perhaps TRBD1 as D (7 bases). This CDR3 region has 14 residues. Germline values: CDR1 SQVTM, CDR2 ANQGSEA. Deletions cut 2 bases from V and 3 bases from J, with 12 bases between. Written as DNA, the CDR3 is TGCAGCGTTGAAATGACAGGGAGGACAGATACGCAGTATTTT. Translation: CSVEMTGRTDTQYF.

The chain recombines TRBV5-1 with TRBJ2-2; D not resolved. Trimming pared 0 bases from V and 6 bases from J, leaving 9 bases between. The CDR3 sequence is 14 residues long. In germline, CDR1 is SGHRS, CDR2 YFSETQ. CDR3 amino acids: CASSLAGTAGELFF. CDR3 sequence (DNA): TGCGCCAGCAGCTTGGCCGGCACAGCCGGGGAGCTGTTTTTT.

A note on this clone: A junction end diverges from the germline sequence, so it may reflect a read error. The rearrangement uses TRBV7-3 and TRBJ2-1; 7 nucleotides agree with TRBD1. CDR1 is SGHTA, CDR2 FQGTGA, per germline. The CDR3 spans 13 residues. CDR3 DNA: TGTGCCAGCAGCTTAAACTCCGGGACAGTTTTGCTCTTC. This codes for CASSLNSGTVLLF.

The CDR3 DNA sequence: TGTGCCAGCAGACCCCCCGTTCCGAGCGCTGAAGCTTTCTTT. Protein product: CASRPPVPSAEAFF. V usage is TRBV6-5 and J usage is TRBJ1-1; D call uncertain. This CDR3 has 14 residues. V shed 6 bases and J shed 6 bases, with 17 bases lying between them. Germline CDR1 and CDR2: MNHEY and SVGAGI.